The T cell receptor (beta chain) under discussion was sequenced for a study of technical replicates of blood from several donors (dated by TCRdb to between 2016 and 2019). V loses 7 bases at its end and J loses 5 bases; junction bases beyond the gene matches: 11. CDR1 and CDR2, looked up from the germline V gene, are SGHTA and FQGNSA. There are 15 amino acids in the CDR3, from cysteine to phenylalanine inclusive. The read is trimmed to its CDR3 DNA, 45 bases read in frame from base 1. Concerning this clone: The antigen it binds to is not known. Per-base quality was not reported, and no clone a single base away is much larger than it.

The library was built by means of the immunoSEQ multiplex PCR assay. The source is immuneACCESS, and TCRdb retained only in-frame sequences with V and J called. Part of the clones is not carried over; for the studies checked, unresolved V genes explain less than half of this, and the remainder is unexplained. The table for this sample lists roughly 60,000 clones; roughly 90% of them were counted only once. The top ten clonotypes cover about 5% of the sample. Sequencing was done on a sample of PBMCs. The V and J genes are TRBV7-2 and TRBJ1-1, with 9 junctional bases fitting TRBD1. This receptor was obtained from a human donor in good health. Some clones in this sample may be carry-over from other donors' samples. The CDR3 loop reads CASNPSGQGRTEAFF. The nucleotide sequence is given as TGTGCCAGCAACCCCTCGGGACAGGGAAGAACTGAAGCTTTCTTT.